This T cell receptor (beta chain) was identified during a study of T cells in Graves' hyperthyroidism and ophthalmopathy. For the study at large: Specimen type is peripheral blood, collected at initial diagnosis prior to any treatment.

No progression to ophthalmopathy during 18 months of follow-up defined stable disease. Amplified TCR beta CDR3 regions came from RNA transcripts. The TCR CDR3 was amplified in a first-round RT-PCR using the HTBI primer set. From the multiplex PCR reads, TCRdb called clonotypes with MiXCR, one entry per CDR3 protein. The data show about 210,000 distinct CDR3 sequences, approximately 17% seen once. This clonotype was recorded at least ten times. Input material: blood. The sequence came from a man between 50 and 59 years old with Graves' hyperthyroidism.

This CDR3 reads CAWTGYAEQFF. The CDR3 DNA sequence: TGTGCCTGGACAGGATACGCTGAGCAGTTCTTC. The chain couples TRBV30 to TRBJ2-1; D call uncertain. V was trimmed by 4 bases and J by 9 bases, leaving 10 bases between them. The CDR3 has 11 residues. CDR1 and CDR2 from the germline V gene are GTSNPN and SVGIG (reference sequence).